This T cell receptor (beta chain) derives from a study of blood T cell repertoires in COVID-19. Study-wide context: Sources were T cells, B-cell-depleted T cells, or PBMCs; the material itself was cDNA or gDNA.

As handled by the study authors: The assay estimated nucleated cells by amplifying reference gene primers. The method was immunoSEQ multiplex PCR; TCRdb's version includes in-frame clones alone and lacks a portion of them. V and J calls and clone size are copied from that table; D and trimming were computed from the DNA. The repertoire holds roughly 400,000 clones, roughly 86% seen once, with roughly 2.1% in the top ten. J was trimmed by 4 bases and V by 0 bases; bases with no gene match: 10. CDR1 is KGHSH, CDR2 LQKENI, per germline. This CDR3 spans 17 amino acids. Patients from Seattle were sampled longitudinally, starting during active infection.

The chain combines TRBV18 with TRBJ1-1, with 8 positions matching TRBD1. The sequence was collected from a woman aged 55-69 years with COVID-19, enrolled during active disease. Sequenced input: peripheral blood. The CDR3 sequence is CASSPPLQGVFSTEAFF. CDR3 DNA sequence: TGTGCCAGCTCACCACCGCTACAGGGGGTTTTCAGCACTGAAGCTTTCTTT. Drawing the rest from reference TRBV18 and TRBJ1-1, the complete variable domain is NAGVMQNPRHLVRRRGQEARLRCSPMKGHSHVYWYRQLPEEGLKFMVYLQKENIIDESGMPKERFSAEFPKEGPSILRIQQVVRGDSAAYFCASSPPLQGVFSTEAFFGQGTRLTVV.